The clone carrying this TCR beta chain was found once. CDR1 is LNHDA, CDR2 SQIVND, per germline (reference sequence). Between the trimmed V and J ends, which lost 8 bases and 3 bases, there was a span of 16 bases. The CDR3 is 14 residues long. As processed by the authors: Estimated nucleated cell counts came from reference gene primer amplification. The table came from immunoSEQ multiplex PCR; TCRdb's copy has only in-frame clones and leaves some out. The V and J calls and the clone size are those of that table, but D and trimming were determined from the DNA. The sample has approximately 70,000 clones, 79% seen once. This specimen comes from a study of blood T cell repertoires in COVID-19. The overall study: COVID-19 samples from acute and convalescent phases originated in the United States, Italy and Spain. The cDNA or gDNA used as material had been derived from T cells, B-cell-depleted T cells, or PBMCs.

V is TRBV19 and J is TRBJ1-1; possible D gene TRBD1, 6 bases. The receptor was derived from a woman older than 75 with active or convalescent COVID-19. The sequencing sample was made of peripheral blood. The CDR3 region is CASQQGDWDTEAFF. The DNA of the CDR3 is TGTGCCAGTCAACAGGGCGACTGGGACACTGAAGCTTTCTTT.